The clone carrying this T cell receptor beta chain was seen only a few times. Its target is unknown. The data were obtained in a study of blood T cells in healthy people across ages. Whole-study findings and limits: Comparison with aged donors showed that long-lived donors had more naive CD4+ cells and higher diversity.

A sample-barcoded 5' primer and a J-beta primer mix were used in a second PCR of roughly 7 to 11 cycles. TCRdb recomputed calls from the 5' RACE reads with MiXCR, one row per CDR3 protein. The repertoire holds over 600,000 distinct CDR3 sequences, with roughly 50% as singletons. This CDR3 comprises 13 residues. V was cut by 6 bases and J by 6 bases, with 14 bases left in between. Germline-derived CDR1 and CDR2 are MDHEN and SYDVKM. The TCR sequence derives from a man aged 35 to 55 in good health. The V gene is TRBV28, the J gene TRBJ1-2; possibly TRBD1 for D (5 bases). Sample: blood. The CDR3 sequence: CASRTTVQHGYTF. The CDR3 region has the DNA TGTGCCAGCAGGACGACAGTCCAACATGGCTACACCTTC.